The 16 T cell receptor beta chains listed next were all sequenced from one sample in a study of blood T cell dynamics during melanoma immunotherapy (dated by TCRdb to 2019 to 2021). The sample's time point, from its label and the paper: pre-treatment baseline. Library construction relied on the immunoSEQ multiplex PCR assay. The source is immuneACCESS, and TCRdb retained only in-frame sequences with V and J called. Part of the clones is not carried over; for the studies checked, unresolved V genes explain less than half of this, and the remainder is unexplained. This sample holds roughly 22,000 clones; roughly nine tenths were observed only once. The top ten clones comprise 4% to 6% of the sample. Sequenced material: blood, taken from a patient treated with checkpoint blockade. These TCRs come from a human donor with melanoma.

V and J are TRBV7-3 and TRBJ2-7, with D possibly matching TRBD1 (6 bases). CDR1 and CDR2 from the germline V gene are SGHTA and FQGTGA. V was cut by 5 bases and J by 0 bases, with 14 bases left in between. This CDR3 comprises 15 residues. The CDR3 sequence is CASSRTGSNSYEQYF. CDR3 DNA: TGTGCCAGCAGCCGTACAGGGTCCAACTCCTACGAGCAGTACTTC.

The V call is TRBV28, the J call TRBJ1-1; TRBD1 is a possible D gene (6 bases). The CDR3 loop spans 16 amino acids. Germline V gene data show CDR1 as MDHEN and CDR2 as SYDVKM. Trimming shortened V by 3 bases and J by 5 bases, and 19 bases separated the two germline ends. CDR3 loop: CASSFPLRGRLTEAFF. The CDR3 DNA sequence: TGTGCCAGCAGTTTTCCCCTTAGGGGGAGGTTAACTGAAGCTTTCTTT.

J is TRBJ2-5 and V is TRBV5-1; D call uncertain. This CDR3 has 12 residues. The V gene lost 0 bases and the J gene lost 5 bases, with 5 bases spanning the gap. CDR1 and CDR2 (germline): SGHRS, YFSETQ. The CDR3 DNA reads TGCGCCAGCAGCTTGGTTGGGGAGACCCAGTACTTC. Residues: CASSLVGETQYF. Combining the CDR3 with reference TRBV5-1 and TRBJ2-5 gives the whole variable domain KAGVTQTPRYLIKTRGQQVTLSCSPISGHRSVSWYQQTPGQGLQFLFEYFSETQRNKGNFPGRFSGRQFSNSRSEMNVSTLELGDSALYLCASSLVGETQYFGPGTRLLVL.

This rearrangement joins TRBV7-9 to TRBJ1-6, with 7 bases fitting TRBD1. The CDR3 has 17 amino acids. Germline V gene data show CDR1 as SEHNR and CDR2 as FQNEAQ (reference sequence). The V and J ends lost 2 bases and 10 bases, in that order; junction bases with no gene match: 14. This chain's CDR3 is CASSLFPQSTGISPLHF. The CDR3 DNA follows: TGTGCCAGCAGCTTATTCCCCCAATCGACAGGGATCTCACCCCTCCACTTT.

This clone was found a few times. V gene TRBV5-1 combines with J gene TRBJ2-7; TRBD2 might be the D (5 bases). CDR3 length: 13 amino acids. Trimming stripped 0 bases from V and 3 bases from J, with 7 bases between. Germline values: CDR1 SGHRS, CDR2 YFSETQ. In nucleotides, the CDR3 is TGCGCCAGCAGCTTGGACGGAGGCTACGAGCAGTACTTC. As protein: CASSLDGGYEQYF.

The chain is built from TRBV21-1 and TRBJ1-1; the table's D gene call, TRBD1, was not cross checked with the DNA. TRBV21-1 is recorded as a pseudogene. The CDR3 consists of 14 residues. Here the CDR3 reads CASSLTGASTEAFF. CDR3 bases: TGTGCCAGCAGTTTGACAGGGGCCAGCACTGAAGCTTTCTTT.

The chain couples TRBV28 to TRBJ2-5, with 14 bases fitting TRBD2. The CDR3 length is 17 residues. Germline trimming cut 6 bases from V and 6 bases from J; bases unmatched to any gene: 12. Germline CDR1 reads MDHEN; CDR2 reads SYDVKM. CDR3 residues: CASRTATSGRERKTQYF. In nucleotides, the CDR3 is TGTGCCAGCAGGACAGCGACTAGCGGGAGGGAGAGGAAGACCCAGTACTTC.

A remark on this clone: A junction boundary mismatches the germline segment, possibly from a read error. V gene TRBV7-2 combines with J gene TRBJ2-7, with D possibly TRBD2 on 8 matching bases. The CDR3 extends over 14 amino acids. The germline CDR1 and CDR2 sequences are SGHTA and FQGNSA. CDR3: CANSGGQPTYEQYF. The CDR3 DNA sequence: TGTGCCAACAGCGGGGGACAGCCTACCTACGAGCAGTACTTC. The whole variable domain, filled in from reference TRBV7-2 and TRBJ2-7, reads GAGVSQSPSNKVTEKGKDVELRCDPISGHTALYWYRQSLGQGLEFLIYFQGNSAPDKSGLPSDRFSAERTGGSVSTLTIQRTQQEDSAVYLCANSGGQPTYEQYFGPGTRLTVT.

The rearrangement links TRBV28 to TRBJ2-5; 13 positions agree with TRBD2. This CDR3 contains 17 residues. The germline V gene has CDR1 MDHEN and CDR2 SYDVKM. V shed 6 bases, J shed 3 bases, and the junction held 10 bases outside the gene matches. CDR3 nucleotide sequence: TGTGCCAGCAGAGATCTCGGACTAGCGGGAGTCAAAGAGACCCAGTACTTC. It codes for CASRDLGLAGVKETQYF.

The rearrangement uses TRBV7-9 and TRBJ2-7; weak D call: TRBD1 (6 bases). The V gene's germline CDR1 is SEHNR and CDR2 FQNEAQ (reference sequence). CDR3 length: 14 residues. Trimming cost V 1 base and J 9 bases, with 16 bases left between them. CDR3 amino acids: CASSLEGTGSGQYF. DNA of the CDR3: TGTGCCAGCAGCTTAGAGGGCACAGGGTCTGGGCAGTACTTC.

This clone was observed once. The rearrangement links TRBV7-8 to TRBJ2-5; the match to TRBD2 covers 11 bases. Trimming cost V 1 base and J 5 bases; bases outside gene matches: 6. The CDR3 has 16 amino acids. Germline assignment: CDR1 SGHVS and CDR2 FQNEAQ. CDR3 nucleotides: TGTGCCAGCAGCTTAGGGTCTAGCGGGAGGAAGGAGACCCAGTACTTC. This translates into CASSLGSSGRKETQYF.

J is TRBJ1-1 and V is TRBV19; D is perhaps TRBD1 (5 bases). The germline V gene encodes CDR1 LNHDA and CDR2 SQIVND (reference sequence). The CDR3 consists of 16 residues. Trimming pared 4 bases from V and 1 base from J, leaving 16 bases between. CDR3 bases: TGTGCCAGTAGTACCCCCCCGGGGCGAGAGAACACTGAAGCTTTCTTT. It specifies CASSTPPGRENTEAFF.

The chain links TRBV6-1 to TRBJ1-5; D is unclear. Germline CDR1 reads MNHNS; CDR2 reads SASEGT. V dropped 3 bases and J dropped 3 bases, with 12 bases sitting between them. The CDR3 sequence is 15 residues long. In nucleotides, the CDR3 is TGTGCCAGCAGTGAGGACGGGCAATTCAATCAGCCCCAGCATTTT. This gives the protein CASSEDGQFNQPQHF.

The genes are TRBV28 and TRBJ1-1; D remains unclear. V lost 3 bases and J 8 bases, leaving 7 bases between the germline ends. The germline CDR1 and CDR2 sequences are MDHEN and SYDVKM. This CDR3 comprises 11 residues. The chain's CDR3 is CASSLVREAFF. In nucleotides, the CDR3 is TGTGCCAGCAGTTTGGTTAGAGAAGCTTTCTTT.

The rearrangement links TRBV6-5 to TRBJ2-7, with 9 bases lining up with TRBD1. V trimming: 7 bases; J trimming: 6 bases; junction bases outside the gene matches: 10. The CDR3 is made up of 14 amino acids. Per germline, CDR1 MNHEY and CDR2 SVGAGI. Written as DNA, the CDR3 is TGTGCCAGCACCCGAAGACAGGGGGTGTTCGAGCAGTACTTC. This gives the protein CASTRRQGVFEQYF.

This clone was detected once. V is TRBV5-1 and J is TRBJ2-4, with D tentatively TRBD1 (5 bases). Germline V gives CDR1 SGHRS, CDR2 YFSETQ. The CDR3 runs 12 residues. Trimming shortened V by 7 bases and J by 8 bases, and 13 bases separated the two germline ends. CDR3 region: CASQGSADIQYF. DNA for the CDR3: TGCGCCAGCCAGGGAAGCGCAGACATTCAGTACTTC.